This TCR beta chain was retrieved from a study of blood T cells in healthy people across ages. Whole-study results and caveats: Greater diversity and more naive CD4+ cells were seen in long-lived donors than in aged donors.

Through a sample-barcoded 5' primer and a J-beta primer mix, a second PCR was run for about 6 to 12 cycles. Via MiXCR, TCRdb re-called the 5' RACE reads, giving one row per CDR3 protein. The sample lists roughly 1.4 million distinct CDR3 sequences; approximately 59% were seen once. Concerning this clonotype itself: The antigen is unknown.

Sequenced sample: blood. The clonotype comes from a man between 18 and 29 years old in good health.

CDR3 nucleotides: TGCGCCAGCAGCCAAGAGAGGGGGCTGGGAGACTTCGAGCAGTACTTC. This gives the protein CASSQERGLGDFEQYF. The chain has TRBV4-1 and TRBJ2-5, with 7 bases lining up with TRBD1. The J call is doubtful: the DNA matches TRBJ2-7 better. CDR1 and CDR2 (germline): MGHRA, YSYEKL. This CDR3 is built from 16 residues.